A selection of T cell receptor beta chains follows, all from one sample in a study of blood T cell repertoires in COVID-19. Only in-frame clones appear in the TCRdb table, and some are missing; sequencing was by immunoSEQ multiplex PCR. The repertoire holds some 400,000 clones, with 70% to 90% as singletons. The sequenced sample consisted of peripheral blood. The receptors derive from a human donor in a cohort sampled during active COVID-19. CDR3s include the opening cysteine and the closing phenylalanine or tryptophan. A D gene is named only where the DNA matches it firmly. Rows give clone size only sometimes, using once, few, many, or a class for an expanded clone.

j_call: TRBJ2-7
clone_size: -
v_call: TRBV28
d_call: TRBD2
cdr3_aa: CASSLFVREGSYEQYF
cdr3_nt: TGTGCCAGCAGTTTATTTGTCAGGGAGGGCTCCTACGAGCAGTACTTC

j_call: TRBJ2-7
clone_size: -
v_call: TRBV11-2
d_call: -
cdr3_aa: CASSSRAGGAHEQYF
cdr3_nt: TGTGCCAGCAGCTCTAGGGCGGGTGGAGCACACGAGCAGTACTTC

j_call: TRBJ2-7
clone_size: -
v_call: TRBV11-2
d_call: TRBD1
cdr3_aa: CASSLATGSPYEQYF
cdr3_nt: TGTGCCAGCAGCTTGGCGACAGGGTCCCCCTACGAGCAGTACTTC

j_call: TRBJ2-5
clone_size: -
v_call: TRBV5-4
d_call: -
cdr3_aa: CASSLGRAEDTQYF
cdr3_nt: TGTGCCAGCAGCTTGGGCAGGGCAGAAGATACCCAGTACTTC

j_call: TRBJ2-7
clone_size: few
v_call: TRBV6-6
d_call: -
cdr3_aa: CASSYSRQGPYEQYF
cdr3_nt: TGTGCCAGCAGTTACTCTAGGCAGGGCCCCTACGAGCAGTACTTC

j_call: TRBJ1-3
clone_size: -
v_call: TRBV30
d_call: -
cdr3_aa: CAWSVLGDYSGNTIYF
cdr3_nt: TGTGCCTGGAGTGTATTAGGGGATTACTCTGGAAACACCATATATTTT

j_call: TRBJ2-7
clone_size: -
v_call: TRBV19
d_call: TRBD2
cdr3_aa: CASSIGSGSSYEQYF
cdr3_nt: TGTGCCAGTAGTATTGGTAGCGGGAGCTCCTACGAGCAGTACTTC

j_call: TRBJ2-3
clone_size: -
v_call: TRBV18
d_call: TRBD2
cdr3_aa: CASSPPTSGGWNTQYF
cdr3_nt: TGTGCCAGCTCACCACCTACTAGCGGGGGTTGGAATACGCAGTATTTT

j_call: TRBJ2-1
clone_size: once
v_call: TRBV7-3
d_call: -
cdr3_aa: CASSVDYSSYNEQFF
cdr3_nt: TGTGCCAGCTCGGTGGACTATAGCTCCTACAATGAGCAGTTCTTC

j_call: TRBJ2-5
clone_size: -
v_call: TRBV7-6
d_call: TRBD2
cdr3_aa: CASSFPSGQETQYF
cdr3_nt: TGTGCCAGCAGCTTCCCTAGCGGACAAGAGACCCAGTACTTC

j_call: TRBJ1-2
clone_size: -
v_call: TRBV6-1
d_call: TRBD1
cdr3_aa: CASSEAGTASNYGYTF
cdr3_nt: TGTGCCAGCAGTGAAGCCGGGACAGCCTCTAACTATGGCTACACCTTC

j_call: TRBJ2-7
clone_size: -
v_call: TRBV2
d_call: TRBD2
cdr3_aa: CASSYNRTSGGSSYEQYF
cdr3_nt: TGTGCCAGCTCATACAATAGGACTAGCGGGGGTTCCTCCTACGAGCAGTACTTC

j_call: TRBJ2-4
clone_size: -
v_call: TRBV5-6
d_call: -
cdr3_aa: CASSLAGKAKNIQYF
cdr3_nt: TGTGCCAGCAGCTTGGCCGGGAAAGCCAAAAACATTCAGTACTTC

j_call: TRBJ2-1
clone_size: -
v_call: TRBV2
d_call: TRBD2
cdr3_aa: CASRLTSARINEQFF
cdr3_nt: TGTGCCAGCAGGCTGACTAGCGCAAGAATAAATGAGCAGTTCTTC

j_call: TRBJ1-2
clone_size: -
v_call: TRBV7-8
d_call: -
cdr3_aa: CASSLRARGSSYGYTF
cdr3_nt: TGTGCCAGCAGCTTAAGAGCCCGGGGATCCAGCTATGGCTACACCTTC

j_call: TRBJ1-3
clone_size: -
v_call: TRBV11-2
d_call: -
cdr3_aa: CASSLVVQDTIYF
cdr3_nt: TGTGCCAGCAGCTTAGTTGTCCAGGACACCATATATTTT

j_call: TRBJ1-2
clone_size: few
v_call: TRBV6-1
d_call: -
cdr3_aa: CASSEGVEGKGYTF
cdr3_nt: TGTGCCAGCAGTGAGGGTGTGGAGGGGAAAGGCTACACCTTC